These 17 T cell receptor beta chains originate from one sample sequenced in a study of blood T cells in healthy people across ages. It was with a sample-barcoded 5' primer and a J-beta primer mix that a second PCR of roughly 7 to 11 cycles was run. TCRdb processed the 5' RACE reads anew with MiXCR; each CDR3 protein has one entry. Of 1.5 million to 2 million distinct CDR3 sequences listed, roughly 28% are singletons. The sample taken for sequencing was blood. These receptors came from a woman aged 30 to 39 in good health.

The chain employs TRBV5-1 and TRBJ2-7; TRBD1 matches at 9 bases. CDR1 and CDR2 (germline): SGHRS, YFSETQ. This CDR3 contains 15 residues. V was pared by 5 bases and J by 2 bases, with 8 bases of the junction left unmatched. CDR3 sequence: CASSSAGTGPYEQYF. Written as DNA, the CDR3 is TGCGCCAGCAGTTCGGCCGGGACAGGGCCCTACGAGCAGTACTTC. Full variable domain (remainder filled in from reference TRBV5-1 and TRBJ2-7): KAGVTQTPRYLIKTRGQQVTLSCSPISGHRSVSWYQQTPGQGLQFLFEYFSETQRNKGNFPGRFSGRQFSNSRSEMNVSTLELGDSALYLCASSSAGTGPYEQYFGPGTRLTVT.

Concerning this clonotype itself: One end of the junction fails to match germline, which may point to a read error. This sequence joins TRBV4-1 and TRBJ1-2; tentative D call: TRBD1 (6 bases). CDR3 length: 16 amino acids. Germline V gene data show CDR1 as MGHRA and CDR2 as YSYEKL. CDR3 sequence reads: CASSQALGRGDYGYTF. DNA for the CDR3: TGCGCCAGTAGCCAAGCTCTCGGCAGGGGAGACTATGGCTACACCTTC.

About this clonotype: A read error may be the cause here, since a much bigger clone is one base away. The V and J genes are TRBV20-1 and TRBJ2-1, with 14 bases lining up with TRBD2. This CDR3 is 14 amino acids long. Germline loops: CDR1 DFQATT, CDR2 SNEGSKA (reference sequence). This CDR3 is CSAGLAGGGNGQFF. The CDR3 DNA reads as TGCAGTGCTGGACTAGCGGGGGGCGGCAATGGGCAGTTCTTC.

This clonotype was seen a few times. The chain is built from TRBV5-4 and TRBJ2-3, with D unresolved. The V end lost 0 bases, the J end lost 6 bases, and 8 bases lay between the germline ends. Germline values: CDR1 SGHNT, CDR2 YYREEE (reference sequence). The length of the CDR3 is 13 residues. The CDR3 region has the DNA TGTGCCAGCAGCTTGGCCTCCCATGATACGCAGTATTTT. This encodes CASSLASHDTQYF.

The rearrangement uses TRBV7-2 and TRBJ2-1, with 8 bases lining up with TRBD2. V dropped 5 bases and J dropped 6; count of bases not matched to a gene: 9. Germline loops: CDR1 SGHTA, CDR2 FQGNSA. The CDR3 extends over 15 amino acids. Here the CDR3 reads CASSQDGRGTNEQFF. In DNA form, the CDR3 reads TGTGCCAGCAGCCAAGACGGGAGGGGGACCAATGAGCAGTTCTTC.

V gene TRBV20-1 combines with J gene TRBJ2-3, with 7 bases matching TRBD1. The germline V gene has CDR1 DFQATT and CDR2 SNEGSKA (reference sequence). J was trimmed by 2 bases and V by 4 bases; bases with no gene match: 6. The CDR3 runs to 14 residues. CDR3 in amino acids: CSAKRQGNTDTQYF. The CDR3 DNA reads as TGCAGTGCTAAACGACAGGGAAACACAGATACGCAGTATTTT.

This chain uses TRBV20-1 with TRBJ2-1; D ambiguous. From germline, CDR1 is DFQATT and CDR2 SNEGSKA (reference sequence). With 3 bases removed from V and 8 bases from J, the gap between germline ends came to 20 bases. CDR3 size: 15 residues. CDR3 DNA: TGCAGTGCTAGCGACCTTTCGCGAGCCCGGGATGAGCAGTTCTTC. This gives the protein CSASDLSRARDEQFF.

This clonotype occurred a few times. The rearrangement uses TRBV27 and TRBJ2-1; TRBD2 matches at 9 bases. This CDR3 is 15 amino acids long. CDR1 MNHEY and CDR2 SMNVEV come from the germline V gene (reference sequence). V was pared by 2 bases and J by 6 bases, with 5 bases of the junction left unmatched. The CDR3 DNA reads as TGTGCCAGCAGTTTACGGCGGGAGGGACCCAATGAGCAGTTCTTC. It is translated as CASSLRREGPNEQFF.

The rearrangement uses TRBV7-9 and TRBJ2-5; D call uncertain. V dropped 5 bases and J dropped 7 bases, with 20 bases sitting between them. Germline V gene data show CDR1 as SEHNR and CDR2 as FQNEAQ (reference sequence). This CDR3 is 15 amino acids long. The CDR3 protein is CASSAPPGAVGTQYF. The CDR3 nucleotides read TGTGCCAGCAGCGCTCCCCCCGGCGCCGTAGGGACCCAGTACTTC.

This clonotype occurred many times. The CDR3 protein is CSARNTVSGAPFSETQYF. The CDR3 DNA reads TGCAGTGCTAGAAATACGGTTTCGGGGGCCCCTTTTTCAGAGACCCAGTACTTC. V usage is TRBV20-1 and J usage is TRBJ2-5; either TRBD1 or TRBD2 may fit D (6 bases each). CDR1 is DFQATT and CDR2 is SNEGSKA in the germline V gene (reference sequence). This CDR3 has 18 residues. With 2 bases removed from V and 4 bases from J, the gap between germline ends came to 26 bases.

The rearrangement uses TRBV27 and TRBJ2-1; 7 nucleotides match TRBD1. The germline V gene has CDR1 MNHEY and CDR2 SMNVEV (reference sequence). The CDR3 contains 15 residues. With V trimmed by 6 bases and J by 6 bases, 11 bases remained unmatched. The CDR3 nucleotides read TGTGCCAGCAGCCCGAGCCCCCGACAGGGCAATGAGCAGTTCTTC. Amino acids: CASSPSPRQGNEQFF.

This clonotype was seen at least ten times. The rearrangement links TRBV15 to TRBJ2-7; D ambiguous. The germline V and J ends were trimmed by 9 bases and 1 base, with 13 bases remaining between them. CDR1 LNHNV and CDR2 YYDKDF come from the germline V gene (reference sequence). The CDR3 has 13 amino acids. CDR3: CATSPIGSYEQYF. The CDR3 nucleotides read TGTGCCACTAGCCCTATAGGTTCCTACGAGCAGTACTTC.

This chain joins TRBV20-1 and TRBJ2-5, with 14 nucleotides matching TRBD2. With V trimmed by 3 bases and J by 4 bases, 7 bases remained unmatched. This CDR3 contains 16 residues. The V gene's germline CDR1 is DFQATT and CDR2 SNEGSKA (reference sequence). The chain's CDR3 is CSASSPTSGGVETQYF. CDR3 sequence (DNA): TGCAGTGCTAGCTCTCCGACTAGCGGGGGGGTAGAGACCCAGTACTTC.

The chain is built from TRBV2 and TRBJ1-6; possibly TRBD1 for D (6 bases). This CDR3 spans 12 amino acids. Trimming took off 10 bases at V and 8 bases at J, with 12 bases between the two ends. Germline-derived CDR1 and CDR2 are SNHLY and FYNNEI. The CDR3 loop is CAIRDIDSPLHF. The CDR3, as DNA: TGTGCCATCCGGGACATTGATTCACCCCTCCACTTT. Together with reference TRBV2 and TRBJ1-6, the CDR3 gives the full variable domain: EPEVTQTPSHQVTQMGQEVILRCVPISNHLYFYWYRQILGQKVEFLVSFYNNEISEKSEIFDDQFSVERPDGSNFTLKIRSTKLEDSAMYFCAIRDIDSPLHFGNGTRLTVT.

In the case of this clonotype: At one end the junction does not follow the germline gene, possibly because of a read error. This CDR3 is CASSLGRGATGTQYF. The CDR3 DNA reads TGTGCCAGCAGCTTAGGGCGGGGGGCCACAGGTACGCAGTATTTT. The genes are TRBV7-6 and TRBJ2-3; 8 bases align to TRBD2. This CDR3 has 15 amino acids. CDR1 SGHVS and CDR2 FNYEAQ come from the germline V gene.

The sample holds many counts of this clonotype. This sequence joins TRBV4-1 and TRBJ1-5; D ambiguous. Germline CDR1 is MGHRA and CDR2 is YSYEKL. This CDR3 spans 15 amino acids. V was clipped by 4 bases and J by 1 base, with 11 bases between them. The chain's CDR3 is CASSRVWSSNQPQHF. The CDR3 DNA is TGCGCCAGCAGCCGAGTATGGTCGAGCAATCAGCCCCAGCATTTT.

A note on this clonotype: A read error may be the cause here, since a much bigger clone is one base away. CDR3 nucleotides: TGTGCCAGCAGCGAGACTAGTGGTTCCGAGCAGTACTTC. Translating it yields CASSETSGSEQYF. This rearrangement joins TRBV7-3 to TRBJ2-7, with D tentatively TRBD2 (6 bases). From germline, CDR1 is SGHTA and CDR2 FQGTGA. V dropped 5 bases and J dropped 6 bases, with 14 bases sitting between them. The CDR3 loop spans 13 amino acids.